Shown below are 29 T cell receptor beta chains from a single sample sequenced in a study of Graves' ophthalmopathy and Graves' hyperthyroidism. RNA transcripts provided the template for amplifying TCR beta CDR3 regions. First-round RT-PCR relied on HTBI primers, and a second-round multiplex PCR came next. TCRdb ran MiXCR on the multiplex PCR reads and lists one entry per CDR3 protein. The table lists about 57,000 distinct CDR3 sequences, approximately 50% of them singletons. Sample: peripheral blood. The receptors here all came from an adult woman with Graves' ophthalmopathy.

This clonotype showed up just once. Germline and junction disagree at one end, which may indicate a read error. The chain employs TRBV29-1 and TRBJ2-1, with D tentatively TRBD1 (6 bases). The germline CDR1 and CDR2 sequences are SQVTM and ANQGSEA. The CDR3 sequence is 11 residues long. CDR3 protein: CSGQAYTEQFF. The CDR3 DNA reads TGCAGCGGACAGGCTTACACTGAGCAGTTCTTC.

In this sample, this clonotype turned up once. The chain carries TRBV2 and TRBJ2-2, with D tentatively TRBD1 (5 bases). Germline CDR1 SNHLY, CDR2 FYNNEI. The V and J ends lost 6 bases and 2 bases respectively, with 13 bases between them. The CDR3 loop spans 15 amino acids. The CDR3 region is CASSANRINTGELFF. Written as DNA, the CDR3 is TGTGCCAGCAGCGCGAACAGGATTAACACCGGGGAGCTGTTTTTT.

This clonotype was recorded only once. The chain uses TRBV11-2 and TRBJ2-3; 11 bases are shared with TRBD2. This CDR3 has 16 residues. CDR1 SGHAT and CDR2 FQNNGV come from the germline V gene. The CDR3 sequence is CVSSLFLAGGTDTQYF. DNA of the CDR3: TGTGTTAGCAGCTTGTTCCTAGCGGGAGGTACAGATACGCAGTATTTT.

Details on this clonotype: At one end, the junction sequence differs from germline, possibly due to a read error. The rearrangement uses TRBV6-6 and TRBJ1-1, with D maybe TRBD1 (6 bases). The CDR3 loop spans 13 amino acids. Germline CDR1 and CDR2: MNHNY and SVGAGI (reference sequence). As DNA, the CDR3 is TGTGGCAGCCGCCCAGGGGCCGGCACTGAAGCTTTCTTT. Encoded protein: CGSRPGAGTEAFF.

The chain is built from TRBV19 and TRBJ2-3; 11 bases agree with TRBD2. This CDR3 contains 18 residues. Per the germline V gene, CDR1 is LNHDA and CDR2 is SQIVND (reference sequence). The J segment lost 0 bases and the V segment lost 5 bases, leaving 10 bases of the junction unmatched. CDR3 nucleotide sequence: TGTGCCAGTAGTGGCACTAGCGGGAGCACCCCTAGCACAGATACGCAGTATTTT. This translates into CASSGTSGSTPSTDTQYF. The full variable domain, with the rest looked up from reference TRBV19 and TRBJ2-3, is DGGITQSPKYLFRKEGQNVTLSCEQNLNHDAMYWYRQDPGQGLRLIYYSQIVNDFQKGDIAEGYSVSREKKESFPLTVTSAQKNPTAFYLCASSGTSGSTPSTDTQYFGPGTRLTVL.

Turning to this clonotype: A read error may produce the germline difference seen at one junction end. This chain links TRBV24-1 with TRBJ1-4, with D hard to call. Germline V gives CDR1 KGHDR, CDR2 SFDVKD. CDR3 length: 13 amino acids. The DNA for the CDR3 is TGTGCCTCCAGTGACCCCGCGGAAGGAAAACTGTCTTTT. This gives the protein CASSDPAEGKLSF.

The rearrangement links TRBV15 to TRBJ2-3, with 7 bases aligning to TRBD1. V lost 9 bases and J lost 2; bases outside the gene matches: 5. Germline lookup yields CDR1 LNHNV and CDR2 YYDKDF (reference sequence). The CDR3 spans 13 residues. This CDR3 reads CATGQPHTDTQYF. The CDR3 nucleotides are TGTGCCACGGGACAGCCACACACAGATACGCAGTATTTT.

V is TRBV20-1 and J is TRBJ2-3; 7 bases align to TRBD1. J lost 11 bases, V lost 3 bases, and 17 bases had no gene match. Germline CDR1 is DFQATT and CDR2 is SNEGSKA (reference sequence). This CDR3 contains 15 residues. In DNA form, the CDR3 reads TGCAGTGCTAGGGGTGGGACAGCGCTAATGGATGAGCAGTATTTT. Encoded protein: CSARGGTALMDEQYF.

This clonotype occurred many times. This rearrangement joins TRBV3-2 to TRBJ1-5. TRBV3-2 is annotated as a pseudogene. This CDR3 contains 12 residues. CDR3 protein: CASSQDGQPQHF. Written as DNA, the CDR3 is TGTGCCAGCAGCCAAGATGGTCAGCCCCAGCATTTT.

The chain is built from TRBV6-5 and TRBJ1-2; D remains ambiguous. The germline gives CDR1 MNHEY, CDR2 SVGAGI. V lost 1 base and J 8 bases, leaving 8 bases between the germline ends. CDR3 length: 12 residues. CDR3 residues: CASSYLRGGYTF. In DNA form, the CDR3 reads TGTGCCAGCAGTTACTTGCGGGGAGGCTACACCTTC.

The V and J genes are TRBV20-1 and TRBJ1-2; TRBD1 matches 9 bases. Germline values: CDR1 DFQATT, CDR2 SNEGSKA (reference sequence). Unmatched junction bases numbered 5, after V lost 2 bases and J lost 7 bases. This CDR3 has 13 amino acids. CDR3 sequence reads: CSARRTGQGGYTF. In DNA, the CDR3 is TGCAGTGCTAGACGAACGGGACAGGGTGGCTACACCTTC.

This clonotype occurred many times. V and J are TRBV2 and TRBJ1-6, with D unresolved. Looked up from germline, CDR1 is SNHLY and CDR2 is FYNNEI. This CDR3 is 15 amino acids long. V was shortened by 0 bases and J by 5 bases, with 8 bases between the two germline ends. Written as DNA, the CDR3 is TGTGCCAGCAGTGAAGCCCCGCGGGATAATTCACCCCTCCACTTT. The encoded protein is CASSEAPRDNSPLHF.

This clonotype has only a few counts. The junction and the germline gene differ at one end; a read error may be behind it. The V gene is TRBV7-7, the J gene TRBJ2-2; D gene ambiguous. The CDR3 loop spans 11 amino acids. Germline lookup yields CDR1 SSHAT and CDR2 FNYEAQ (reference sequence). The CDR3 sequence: CASSLTGELFF. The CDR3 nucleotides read TGTGCTAGCAGCTTAACAGGGGAGCTGTTTTTT.

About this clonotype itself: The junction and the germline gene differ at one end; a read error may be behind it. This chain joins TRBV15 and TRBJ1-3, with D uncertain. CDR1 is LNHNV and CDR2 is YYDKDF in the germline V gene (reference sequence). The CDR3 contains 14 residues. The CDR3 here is CATSRGGAGNTIYF. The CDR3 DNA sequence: TGTGCCACCAGCAGAGGGGGTGCGGGAAACACTATATATTTT.

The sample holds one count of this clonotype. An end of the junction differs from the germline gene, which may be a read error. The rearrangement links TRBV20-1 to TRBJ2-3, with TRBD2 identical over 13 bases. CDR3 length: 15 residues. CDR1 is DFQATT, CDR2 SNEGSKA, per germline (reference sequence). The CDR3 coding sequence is TGCAGTGCTAGATCCGGGACTAGCGGGACAAATCCGCAGTACTTT. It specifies CSARSGTSGTNPQYF.

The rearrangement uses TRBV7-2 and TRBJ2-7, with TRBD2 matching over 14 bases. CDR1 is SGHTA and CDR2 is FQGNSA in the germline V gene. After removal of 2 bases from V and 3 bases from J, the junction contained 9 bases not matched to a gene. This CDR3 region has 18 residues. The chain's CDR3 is CASSLRGGTSGSFYEQYF. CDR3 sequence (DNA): TGTGCCAGCAGCTTAAGGGGAGGGACTAGCGGGAGCTTCTACGAGCAGTACTTC.

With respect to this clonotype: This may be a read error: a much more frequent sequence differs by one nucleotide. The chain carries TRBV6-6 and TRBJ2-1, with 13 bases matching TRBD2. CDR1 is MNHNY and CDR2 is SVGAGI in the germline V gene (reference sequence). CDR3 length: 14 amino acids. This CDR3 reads CVSSWTSGGNEQCF. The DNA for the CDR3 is TGTGTCAGCAGTTGGACTAGCGGGGGAAATGAGCAGTGCTTC.

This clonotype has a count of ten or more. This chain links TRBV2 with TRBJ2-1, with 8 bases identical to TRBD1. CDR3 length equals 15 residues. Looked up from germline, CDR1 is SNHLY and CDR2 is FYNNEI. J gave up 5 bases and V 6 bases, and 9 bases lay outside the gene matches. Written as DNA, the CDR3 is TGTGCCAGCAGGACAGGACAGGGTCGGAACAATGAGCAGTTCTTC. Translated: CASRTGQGRNNEQFF.

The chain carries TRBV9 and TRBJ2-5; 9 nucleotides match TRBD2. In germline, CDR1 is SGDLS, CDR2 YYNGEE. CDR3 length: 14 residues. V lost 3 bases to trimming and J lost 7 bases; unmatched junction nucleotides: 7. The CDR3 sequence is CASSASPGLATQYF. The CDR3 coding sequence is TGTGCCAGCAGCGCTTCACCGGGACTAGCGACCCAGTACTTC.

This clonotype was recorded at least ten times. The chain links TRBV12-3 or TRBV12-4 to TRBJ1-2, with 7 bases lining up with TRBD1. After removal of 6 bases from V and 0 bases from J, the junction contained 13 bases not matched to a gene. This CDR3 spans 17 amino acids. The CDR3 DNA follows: TGTGCCAGCAGGTCAAGGGGGGGACAGACCGCTAACTATGGCTACACCTTC. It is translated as CASRSRGGQTANYGYTF.

The CDR3 coding sequence is TGTGCCAGTAGTATGACCCTAGCGGAGTACACCGGGGAGCTGTTTTTT. This translates into CASSMTLAEYTGELFF. The chain couples TRBV19 to TRBJ2-2; 7 nucleotides agree with TRBD2. The CDR3 runs 16 residues. The junction had 7 bases not matched to a gene; V was cut back by 3 bases and J by 3 bases. Germline assignment: CDR1 LNHDA and CDR2 SQIVND (reference sequence). The full variable domain, completed using reference TRBV19 and TRBJ2-2, is DGGITQSPKYLFRKEGQNVTLSCEQNLNHDAMYWYRQDPGQGLRLIYYSQIVNDFQKGDIAEGYSVSREKKESFPLTVTSAQKNPTAFYLCASSMTLAEYTGELFFGEGSRLTVL.

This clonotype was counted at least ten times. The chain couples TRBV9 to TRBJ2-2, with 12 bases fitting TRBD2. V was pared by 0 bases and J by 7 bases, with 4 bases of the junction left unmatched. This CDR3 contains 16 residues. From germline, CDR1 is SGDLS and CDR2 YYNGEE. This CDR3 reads CASSVGPSGRGGELFF. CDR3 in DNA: TGTGCCAGCAGCGTAGGTCCTAGCGGGAGGGGCGGGGAGCTGTTTTTT.

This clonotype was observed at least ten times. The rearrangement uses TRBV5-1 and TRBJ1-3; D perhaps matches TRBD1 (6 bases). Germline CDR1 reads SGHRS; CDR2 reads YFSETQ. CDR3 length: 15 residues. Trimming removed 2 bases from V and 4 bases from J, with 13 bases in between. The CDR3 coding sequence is TGCGCCAGCAGCTTAACAGGGCGGCAAGGAAACACCATATATTTT. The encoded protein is CASSLTGRQGNTIYF. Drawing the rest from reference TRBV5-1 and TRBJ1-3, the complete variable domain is KAGVTQTPRYLIKTRGQQVTLSCSPISGHRSVSWYQQTPGQGLQFLFEYFSETQRNKGNFPGRFSGRQFSNSRSEMNVSTLELGDSALYLCASSLTGRQGNTIYFGEGSWLTVV.

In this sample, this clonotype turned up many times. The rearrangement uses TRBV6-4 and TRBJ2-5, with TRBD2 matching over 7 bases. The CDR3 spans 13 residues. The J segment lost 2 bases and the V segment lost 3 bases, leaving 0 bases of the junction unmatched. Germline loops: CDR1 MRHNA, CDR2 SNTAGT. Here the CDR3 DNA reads TGTGCCAGCAGTGAGCGGGAGCAAGAGACCCAGTACTTC. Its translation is CASSEREQETQYF.

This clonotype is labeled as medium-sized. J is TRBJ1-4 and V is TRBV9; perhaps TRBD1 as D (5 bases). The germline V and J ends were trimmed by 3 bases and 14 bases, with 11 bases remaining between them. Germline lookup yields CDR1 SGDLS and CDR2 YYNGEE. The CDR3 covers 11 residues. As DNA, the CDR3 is TGTGCCAGCAGCGATGGGACGGGGCTGTTTTTT. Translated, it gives CASSDGTGLFF.

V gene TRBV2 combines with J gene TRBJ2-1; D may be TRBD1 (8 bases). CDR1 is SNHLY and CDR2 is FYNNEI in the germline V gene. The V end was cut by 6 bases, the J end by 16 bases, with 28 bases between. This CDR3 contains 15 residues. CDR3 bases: TGTGCCAGCAGGCTCGACAGGGGAGGGGGCGCTGAAGCTTTCTTC. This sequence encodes CASRLDRGGGAEAFF.

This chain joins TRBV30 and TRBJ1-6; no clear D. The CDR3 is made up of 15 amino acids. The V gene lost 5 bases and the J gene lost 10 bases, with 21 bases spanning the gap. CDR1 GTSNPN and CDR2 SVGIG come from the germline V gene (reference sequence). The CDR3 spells CAWVSDSGLGSPLHF. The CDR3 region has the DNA TGTGCCTGGGTGAGCGACTCTGGCTTGGGGTCACCCCTCCACTTT.

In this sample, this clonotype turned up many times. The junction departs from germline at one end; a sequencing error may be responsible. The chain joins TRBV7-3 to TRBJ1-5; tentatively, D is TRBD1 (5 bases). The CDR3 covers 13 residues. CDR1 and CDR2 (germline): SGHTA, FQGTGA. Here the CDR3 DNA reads TGTGCCAGCAGCTTAAGGGACGGGCAGCCCCCGCATTTT. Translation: CASSLRDGQPPHF.

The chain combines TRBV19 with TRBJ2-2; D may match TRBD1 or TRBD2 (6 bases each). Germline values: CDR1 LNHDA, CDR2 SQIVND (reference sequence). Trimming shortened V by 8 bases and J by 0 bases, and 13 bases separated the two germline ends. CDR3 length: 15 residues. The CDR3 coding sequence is TGTGCCAGTGGGGGGACAATCGCGAACACCGGGGAGCTGTTTTTT. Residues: CASGGTIANTGELFF.